This TCR beta chain was retrieved from a study of T cells in tuberculosis. Stated time point: new active TB diagnosis, blood taken before or within 7 days of starting treatment. Each donor contributed about 100,000 T cells on average, unsorted. This CDR3 region has 16 residues. Germline CDR1 is MGHRA and CDR2 is YSYEKL. J lost 2 bases, V lost 3 bases, and 6 bases had no gene match. This table comes from immunoSEQ multiplex PCR, and its TCRdb copy is limited to in-frame clones, with some not included. The repertoire holds under 50,000 clones, approximately 93% seen once, with 4% to 5.5% in the top ten.

This receptor was taken from an adult with tuberculosis. This chain links TRBV4-1 with TRBJ1-5; TRBD1 matches 8 bases. This specimen was PBMCs, taken at tuberculosis diagnosis. CDR3 loop: CASSQRPTGGNQPQHF. The CDR3 nucleotides are TGCGCCAGCAGCCAGAGACCGACAGGGGGCAATCAGCCCCAGCATTTT.